There are many counts of the clone carrying this T cell receptor beta chain. The CDR3 covers 16 residues. Trimming took 3 bases from V and 0 from J, leaving 13 bases between them. Germline V lookup: CDR1 SGHNT, CDR2 YENEEA. Diagnoses were made from clinical symptoms, serum measures (thyroxine and TRAb), thyroid ultrasound and orbital computed tomography. The sample belongs to a study of T cells in Graves' hyperthyroidism and ophthalmopathy. RNA transcripts provided the source from which TCR beta CDR3 regions were amplified. HTBI primers were employed in a first-round RT-PCR of the TCR CDR3. TCRdb passed the multiplex PCR reads through MiXCR, listing each CDR3 protein once. The sample lists approximately 380,000 distinct CDR3 sequences; over 13% were seen once.

This chain joins TRBV11-3 and TRBJ2-3; possible D gene TRBD2, 6 bases. Sample: blood. This TCR came from a man aged 50 to 60 with Graves' ophthalmopathy. CDR3 coding DNA: TGTGCCAGCAGCTTGGAGGGGACGGATAGCACAGATACGCAGTATTTT. Amino acids: CASSLEGTDSTDTQYF.